What follows is one TCR beta chain and its context. V was clipped by 0 bases and J by 5 bases, with 13 bases between them. Germline values: CDR1 DFQATT, CDR2 SNEGSKA (reference sequence). This CDR3 region has 14 residues. Regarding time point: sample taken at primary tumor resection. The sequenced material consisted of unsorted whole RNA from tumor, nontumor lung or frozen PBMC. Samples were obtained from approximately 72 donors, all untreated early-stage non-small cell lung cancer patients. This sample stems from a study of spatial heterogeneity in lung cancer. Study-level information: Alpha-chain sequences were consistently detected in smaller numbers than beta-chain sequences. Unique TCR and UMI combinations averaged more than ten appearances each in raw reads.

Every molecule of TCR cDNA had its own unique molecular identifier. One entry per CDR3 protein results from TCRdb running MiXCR on the 5' RACE reads. The table lists fewer than 45,000 distinct CDR3 sequences, approximately 6.8% of them singletons. V gene TRBV20-1 combines with J gene TRBJ1-1; D uncertain. The sample consisted of PBMCs, taken at surgery. The sequence derives from a female donor with early-stage non-small cell lung cancer. CDR3 sequence: CSARDPRSGTEAFF. The CDR3, as DNA: TGCAGTGCTAGAGATCCCCGGTCGGGTACTGAAGCTTTCTTT.